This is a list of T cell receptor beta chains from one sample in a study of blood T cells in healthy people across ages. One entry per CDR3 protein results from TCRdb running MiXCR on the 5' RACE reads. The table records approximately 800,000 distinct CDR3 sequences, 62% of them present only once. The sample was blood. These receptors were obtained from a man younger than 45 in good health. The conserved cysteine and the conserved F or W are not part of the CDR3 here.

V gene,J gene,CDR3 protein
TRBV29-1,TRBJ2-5,SVGQLYQETQY
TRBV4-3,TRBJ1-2,ASSQVRGAGYGYT
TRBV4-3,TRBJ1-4,ASSPQGFATNEKLF
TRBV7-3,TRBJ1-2,ASSSDNYGYT
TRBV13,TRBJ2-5,ASSPGPGSWEQY
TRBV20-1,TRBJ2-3,SARGQVVDTQY
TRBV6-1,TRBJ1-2,ASSEVQVGNYGYT
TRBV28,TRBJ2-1,ASSFRDGSYNEQF
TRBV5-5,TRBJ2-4,ASLMGANLAKNIQY
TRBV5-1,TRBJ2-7,ASSEGLAGVVISYEQY
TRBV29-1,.,SVVGGTTYEQY
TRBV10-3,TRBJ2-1,AIRSSGTSGDLILYNEQF
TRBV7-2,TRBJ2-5,ASSLNSGGNQETQY
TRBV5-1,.,ASSLVYRDQTYEQY
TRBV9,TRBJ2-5,ASSVGLASETQY
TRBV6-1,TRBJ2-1,ASSIDRGYEQF
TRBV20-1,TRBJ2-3,SARGGLAGGGQY
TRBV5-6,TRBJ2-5,ASSLLGTPGETQY
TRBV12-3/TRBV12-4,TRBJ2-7,ASSRDFYEQY
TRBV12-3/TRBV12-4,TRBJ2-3,ASSLRQGPDTQY
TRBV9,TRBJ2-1,ASSVATGGRETQF
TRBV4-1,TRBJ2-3,ASSNEPTRDRGRASTDTQY
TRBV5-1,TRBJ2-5,ASSLNPGGFSDGTQY